The rows below give T cell receptor beta chains drawn from one sample of a study of blood T cell repertoires in COVID-19. Generated by immunoSEQ multiplex PCR, the TCRdb table keeps only in-frame clones and is missing some. The sample includes 35,000 to 45,000 clones, approximately 90% of them seen just once. The sequenced sample was peripheral blood. Receptors originate from a man aged 45-60 years with active COVID-19. CDR3s include the opening cysteine and the closing phenylalanine or tryptophan. The order of the fields is D gene, clone size, J gene, V gene, CDR3 DNA, CDR3 protein. D genes are given only for firm matches. The listing skips clone size in some rows; elsewhere it reads once, few, many or a size class.

D: TRBD1; size: NA; J: TRBJ2-7; V: TRBV25-1; DNA: TGTGCCAGCAGTGGGGACAGGGGCGACTCCTACGAGCAGTACTTC; CDR3: CASSGDRGDSYEQYF
D: TRBD1; size: once; J: TRBJ2-5; V: TRBV6-6; DNA: TGTGCCAGCAAAAGGGACAGGGACTGGGAGACCCAGTACTTC; CDR3: CASKRDRDWETQYF
D: NA; size: NA; J: TRBJ1-5; V: TRBV9; DNA: TGTGCCAGCAGCGTAGGAGGGATGAGCAATCAGCCCCAGCATTTT; CDR3: CASSVGGMSNQPQHF
D: NA; size: NA; J: TRBJ1-4; V: TRBV2; DNA: TGTGCCAGCAGATACCTTCGAGACTTCGAAGAGGAAAAACTGTTTTTT; CDR3: CASRYLRDFEEEKLFF
D: TRBD1; size: few; J: TRBJ1-2; V: TRBV19; DNA: TGTGCCAGTAGTACGGGACAGTACTATGGCTACACCTTC; CDR3: CASSTGQYYGYTF
D: NA; size: NA; J: TRBJ2-7; V: TRBV2; DNA: TGTGCCAGCTCCCGCGAGGGTAACTACGAGCAGTACTTC; CDR3: CASSREGNYEQYF
D: NA; size: NA; J: TRBJ1-1; V: TRBV11-2; DNA: TGTGCCAGCAGCCCAGGATTGGGACTACGACCGGGTGAAGCTTTCTTT; CDR3: CASSPGLGLRPGEAFF
D: NA; size: NA; J: TRBJ2-3; V: TRBV4-1; DNA: TGCGCCAGCAGCCAAGCCGTAGCTAGGGGTACAGATACGCAGTATTTT; CDR3: CASSQAVARGTDTQYF
D: NA; size: NA; J: TRBJ1-3; V: TRBV19; DNA: TGTGCCAGGAGGGCCCGAAACACCATATATTTT; CDR3: CARRARNTIYF
D: NA; size: NA; J: TRBJ1-1; V: TRBV28; DNA: TGTGCCAGCTTGGGGGGGGAAGGTGAAGCTTTCTTT; CDR3: CASLGGEGEAFF
D: NA; size: NA; J: TRBJ2-5; V: TRBV19; DNA: TGTGCCAGTAGTATAACAGGGTCTCCGAAAGAGACCCAGTACTTC; CDR3: CASSITGSPKETQYF